This TCR beta chain derives from a study of CD8+ T cells in alopecia areata. The wider study: Tofacitinib was taken orally by treated patients, and the dose was 5 to 10 mg twice daily. Tofacitinib ran for 6 to 18 months before 6 months off drug. Study observations and caveats: Clonality in lesional scalp, especially alopecia totalis/universalis, exceeded that of normal scalp.

Extracted RNA was reverse transcribed, and the resulting cDNA served as sequencing template. TCRdb's copy holds only in-frame clones and misses some; the assay was immunoSEQ multiplex PCR. The table has under 300,000 clones, 67% seen once. Patients with alopecia areata provided lesional scalp punch biopsies as well as peripheral blood. As regards this clone: Its antigen remains unidentified.

This sequence originates from a human donor with alopecia areata. Sequences were derived from CD4+ T cells sorted from blood, sampled at week 0.

The CDR3 DNA reads as TGTGCCAGCAGCCCCCTAACTAGCTCCTCCAAGTATTTT. Protein: CASSPLTSSSKYF. V is TRBV13 and J is TRBJ2-3; D might be TRBD2 (6 bases). The CDR3 length is 13 residues. Looked up from germline, CDR1 is PRHDT and CDR2 is FYEKMQ (reference sequence). The V and J ends lost 5 bases and 13 bases respectively, with 19 bases between them.